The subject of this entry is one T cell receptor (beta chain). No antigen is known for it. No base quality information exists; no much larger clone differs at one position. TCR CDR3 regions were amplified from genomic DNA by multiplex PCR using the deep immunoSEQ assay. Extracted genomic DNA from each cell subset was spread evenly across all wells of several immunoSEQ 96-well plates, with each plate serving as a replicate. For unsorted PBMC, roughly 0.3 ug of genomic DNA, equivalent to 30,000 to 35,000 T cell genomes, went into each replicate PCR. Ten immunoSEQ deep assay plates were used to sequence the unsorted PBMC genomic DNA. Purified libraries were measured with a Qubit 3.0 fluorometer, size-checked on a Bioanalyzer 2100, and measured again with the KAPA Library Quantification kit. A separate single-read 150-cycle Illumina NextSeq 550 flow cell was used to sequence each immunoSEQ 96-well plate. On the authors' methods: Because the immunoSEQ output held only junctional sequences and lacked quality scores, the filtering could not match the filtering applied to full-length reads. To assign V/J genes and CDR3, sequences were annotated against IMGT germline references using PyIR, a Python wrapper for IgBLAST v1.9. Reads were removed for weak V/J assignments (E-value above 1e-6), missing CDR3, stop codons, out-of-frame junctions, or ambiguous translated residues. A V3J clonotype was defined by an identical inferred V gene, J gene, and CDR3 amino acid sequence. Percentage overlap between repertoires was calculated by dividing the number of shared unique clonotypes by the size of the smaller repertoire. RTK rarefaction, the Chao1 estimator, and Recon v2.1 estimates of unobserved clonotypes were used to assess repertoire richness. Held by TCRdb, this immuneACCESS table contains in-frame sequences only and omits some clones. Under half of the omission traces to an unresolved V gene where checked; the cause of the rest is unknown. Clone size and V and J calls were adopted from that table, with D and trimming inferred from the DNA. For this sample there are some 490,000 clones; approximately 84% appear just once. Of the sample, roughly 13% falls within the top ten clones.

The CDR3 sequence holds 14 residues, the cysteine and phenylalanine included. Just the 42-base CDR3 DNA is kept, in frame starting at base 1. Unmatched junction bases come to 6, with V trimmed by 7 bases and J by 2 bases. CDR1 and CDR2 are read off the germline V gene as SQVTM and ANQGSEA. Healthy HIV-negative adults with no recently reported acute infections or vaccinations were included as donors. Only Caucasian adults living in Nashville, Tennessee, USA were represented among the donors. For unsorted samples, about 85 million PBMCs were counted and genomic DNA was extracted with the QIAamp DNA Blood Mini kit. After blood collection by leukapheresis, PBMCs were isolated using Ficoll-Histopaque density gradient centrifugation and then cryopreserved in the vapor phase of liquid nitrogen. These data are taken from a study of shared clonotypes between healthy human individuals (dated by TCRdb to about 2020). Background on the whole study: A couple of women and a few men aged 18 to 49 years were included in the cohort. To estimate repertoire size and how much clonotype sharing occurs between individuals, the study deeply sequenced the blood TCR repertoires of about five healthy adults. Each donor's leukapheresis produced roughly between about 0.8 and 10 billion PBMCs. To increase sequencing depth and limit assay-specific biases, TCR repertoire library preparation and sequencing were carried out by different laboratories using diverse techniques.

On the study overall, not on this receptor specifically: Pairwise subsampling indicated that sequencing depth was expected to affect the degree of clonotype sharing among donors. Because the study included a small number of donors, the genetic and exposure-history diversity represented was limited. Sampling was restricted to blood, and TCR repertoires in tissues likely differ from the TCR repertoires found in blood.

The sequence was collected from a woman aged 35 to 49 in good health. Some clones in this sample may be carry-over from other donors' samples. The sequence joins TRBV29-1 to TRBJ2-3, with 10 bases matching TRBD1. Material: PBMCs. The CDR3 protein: CSADGQGDTDTQYF. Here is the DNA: TGCAGCGCAGACGGACAGGGGGACACAGATACGCAGTATTTT.